The present T cell receptor (beta chain) was sequenced within a study of shared clonotypes between healthy human individuals. The data were produced by immunoSEQ multiplex PCR, yet TCRdb's version contains in-frame clones alone and is incomplete. The data hold approximately 1,500,000 clones, with around 97% observed a single time. Notes on the study in general: All-four-donor shared clonotypes had higher generation probabilities than non-shared clonotypes did. Incomplete sequencing of sorted subsets was indicated by rarefaction despite large depth.

The germline V gene has CDR1 LGHNA and CDR2 YSLEER. The CDR3 is 13 residues long. V shed 0 bases and J shed 9 bases, with 9 bases lying between them. As for this clone: Its antigen is not known.

The clonotype comes from a man aged 25-45 years in good health. The sequencing sample was made of naive CD4+ T cells sorted from blood. Subset in this sample: CD45RA+ positively selected. The chain is built from TRBV4-3 and TRBJ2-1; perhaps TRBD2 as D (6 bases). The CDR3 protein is CASSQELGGEQFF. The CDR3 DNA sequence: TGCGCCAGCAGCCAAGAGTTGGGGGGTGAGCAGTTCTTC.